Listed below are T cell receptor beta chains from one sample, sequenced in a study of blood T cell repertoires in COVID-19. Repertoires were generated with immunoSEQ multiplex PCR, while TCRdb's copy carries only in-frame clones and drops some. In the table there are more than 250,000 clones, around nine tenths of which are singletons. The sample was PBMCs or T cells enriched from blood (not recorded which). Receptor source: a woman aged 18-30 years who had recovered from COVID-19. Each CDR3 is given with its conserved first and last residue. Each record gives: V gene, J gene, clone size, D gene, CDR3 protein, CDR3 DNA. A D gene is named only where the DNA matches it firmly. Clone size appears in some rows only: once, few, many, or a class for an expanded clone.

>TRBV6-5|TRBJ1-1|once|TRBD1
CASIQGIEAFF
TGTGCCAGTATACAGGGGATTGAAGCTTTCTTT
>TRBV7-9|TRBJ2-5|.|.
CASSLIGGETQYF
TGTGCCAGCAGCTTAATAGGGGGTGAGACCCAGTACTTC
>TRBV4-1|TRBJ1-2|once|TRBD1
CASSQETGGNYGYTF
TGCGCCAGCAGCCAAGAGACAGGGGGCAACTATGGCTACACCTTC
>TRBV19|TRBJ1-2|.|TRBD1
CASSPQGRNYGYTF
TGTGCCAGTAGTCCACAGGGGAGGAACTATGGCTACACCTTC
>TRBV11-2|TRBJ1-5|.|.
CASSLERTPEMYSNQPQHF
TGTGCCAGCAGCTTAGAGAGGACACCCGAGATGTATAGCAATCAGCCCCAGCATTTT
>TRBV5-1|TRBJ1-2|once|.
CASSLDSTNYGYTF
TGCGCCAGCAGCTTGGACAGCACGAACTATGGCTACACCTTC
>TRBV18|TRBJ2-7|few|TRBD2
CASSRGLAYEQYF
TGTGCCAGCTCACGGGGACTAGCCTACGAGCAGTACTTC
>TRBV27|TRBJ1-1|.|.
CASRSEADRLFTEAFF
TGTGCCAGCAGGTCAGAAGCGGACAGACTTTTCACTGAAGCTTTCTTT
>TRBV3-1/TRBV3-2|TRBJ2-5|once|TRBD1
CASSQQLGGVGYF
TGTGCCAGCAGCCAACAATTAGGGGGCGTAGGGTACTTC
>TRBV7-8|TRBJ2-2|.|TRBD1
CASTLTRTGVDTGELFF
TGTGCCAGCACCCTGACTCGGACAGGGGTTGACACCGGGGAGCTGTTTTTT
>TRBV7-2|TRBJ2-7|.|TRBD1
CASTMTGGEQYF
TGTGCCAGCACCATGACAGGGGGCGAGCAGTACTTC
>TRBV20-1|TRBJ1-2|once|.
CSASSNYGYTF
TGCAGTGCTAGTAGCAACTATGGCTACACCTTC
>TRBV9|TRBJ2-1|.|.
CASSVARTARTHNEQFF
TGTGCCAGCAGCGTAGCTAGGACAGCCAGGACACACAATGAGCAGTTCTTC
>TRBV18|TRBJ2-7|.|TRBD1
CASSPGQGLYEQYF
TGTGCCAGCTCTCCGGGACAGGGGCTCTACGAGCAGTACTTC
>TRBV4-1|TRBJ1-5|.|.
CASSQGLQGYDQPQHF
TGCGCCAGCAGCCAAGGGCTACAGGGATACGATCAGCCCCAGCATTTT
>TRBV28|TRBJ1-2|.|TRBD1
CASSGTGQGAYGYTF
TGTGCCAGCAGTGGGACTGGACAGGGGGCTTATGGCTACACCTTC
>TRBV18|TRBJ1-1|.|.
CASSPQGLGTEAFF
TGTGCCAGCTCACCACAGGGGTTGGGCACTGAAGCTTTCTTT
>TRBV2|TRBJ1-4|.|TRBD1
CAQGAFSEKLFF
TGTGCCCAGGGGGCGTTTAGTGAAAAACTGTTTTTT
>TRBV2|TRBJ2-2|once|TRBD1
CASRTPRGPIGELFF
TGTGCCAGCAGAACACCCAGGGGGCCCATCGGGGAGCTGTTTTTT
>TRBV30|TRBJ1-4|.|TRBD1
CAWIGQGYEKLFF
TGTGCCTGGATAGGACAGGGATATGAAAAACTGTTTTTT
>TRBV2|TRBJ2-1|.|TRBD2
CASRAGTSGSNEQFF
TGTGCCAGCAGGGCCGGGACTAGCGGGAGTAATGAGCAGTTCTTC
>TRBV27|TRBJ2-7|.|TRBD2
CASRSLGTSGNHEQYF
TGTGCCAGCAGATCACTCGGGACTAGCGGGAACCACGAGCAGTACTTC
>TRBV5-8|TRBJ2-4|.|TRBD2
CASSYLAGGHESKNIQYF
TGTGCCAGCAGCTATCTAGCGGGGGGGCATGAATCCAAAAACATTCAGTACTTC
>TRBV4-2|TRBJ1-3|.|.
CASSLLTGKVSGNTIYF
TGTGCCAGCAGCCTATTAACAGGGAAGGTCTCTGGAAACACCATATATTTT
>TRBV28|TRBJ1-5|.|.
CASSAGFYQPQHF
TGTGCCAGCAGCGCAGGGTTCTATCAGCCCCAGCATTTT
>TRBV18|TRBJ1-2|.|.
CASSPGREYGYTF
TGTGCCAGCTCACCCGGCAGGGAATATGGCTACACCTTC
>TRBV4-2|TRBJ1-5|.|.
CASSQAGGTNQPQHF
TGTGCCAGCAGCCAAGCCGGCGGGACGAATCAGCCCCAGCATTTT
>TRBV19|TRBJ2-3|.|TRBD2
CASSIRLASGASTDTQYF
TGTGCCAGTAGTATACGGCTGGCTAGCGGGGCTAGCACAGATACGCAGTATTTT
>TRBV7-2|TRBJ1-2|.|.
CASRGLNGHHYGYTF
TGTGCCAGCCGCGGACTCAACGGCCACCACTATGGCTACACCTTC
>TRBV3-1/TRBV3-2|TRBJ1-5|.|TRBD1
CASSQEFPGQINQPQHF
TGTGCCAGCAGCCAAGAATTTCCGGGACAGATCAACCAGCCCCAGCATTTT
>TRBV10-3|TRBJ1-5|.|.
CAISEGPPDQPQHF
TGTGCCATCAGTGAGGGCCCCCCTGATCAGCCCCAGCATTTT
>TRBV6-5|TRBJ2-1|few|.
CASSLNSVGYEQFF
TGTGCCAGCAGTTTGAATAGCGTGGGCTATGAGCAGTTCTTC
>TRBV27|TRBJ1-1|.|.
CASSLSGALNTEAFF
TGTGCCAGCAGTTTATCGGGGGCTTTGAACACTGAAGCTTTCTTT
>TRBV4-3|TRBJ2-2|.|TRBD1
CASSLTRQGRYTGELFF
TGCGCCAGCAGCCTAACCCGACAGGGGCGTTACACCGGGGAGCTGTTTTTT
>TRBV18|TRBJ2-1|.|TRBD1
CASSHTGTGVQEQFF
TGTGCCAGCTCACACACCGGGACAGGGGTCCAGGAGCAGTTCTTC
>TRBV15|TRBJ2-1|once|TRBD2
CATSPTGGGGVRNEQFF
TGTGCCACCAGTCCAACTGGTGGCGGGGGGGTTAGAAATGAGCAGTTCTTC
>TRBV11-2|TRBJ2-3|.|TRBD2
CASSLLGGSTDTQYF
TGTGCCAGCAGCTTATTGGGAGGGTCCACAGATACGCAGTATTTT
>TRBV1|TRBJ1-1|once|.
CTSSQPVGGDTEAFF
TGCACCAGCAGCCAACCCGTGGGAGGGGACACTGAAGCTTTCTTT
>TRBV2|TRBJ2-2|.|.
CASSIGTDTGELFF
TGTGCCAGCAGTATCGGGACTGACACCGGGGAGCTGTTTTTT
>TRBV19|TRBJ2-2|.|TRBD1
CASTPRDRRNTGELFF
TGTGCCAGTACTCCCCGGGACAGACGGAACACCGGGGAGCTGTTTTTT
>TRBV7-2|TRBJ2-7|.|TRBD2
CASTPSPLAGSYEQYF
TGTGCCAGCACCCCATCGCCCCTAGCGGGGTCCTACGAGCAGTACTTC
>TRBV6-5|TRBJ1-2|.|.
CASSRGGYNYGYTF
TGTGCCAGCAGTCGGGGGGGCTATAACTATGGCTACACCTTC
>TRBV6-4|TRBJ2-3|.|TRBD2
CASSEAGGGPDTQYF
TGTGCCAGCAGTGAAGCGGGGGGGGGCCCAGATACGCAGTATTTT
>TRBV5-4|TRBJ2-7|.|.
CASSLGQTLGREQYF
TGTGCCAGCAGTCTCGGACAGACCCTAGGACGCGAGCAGTACTTC
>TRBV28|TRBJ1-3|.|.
CASSLTRFSGNTIYF
TGTGCCAGCAGTTTAACGCGGTTCTCTGGAAACACCATATATTTT
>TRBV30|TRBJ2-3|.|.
CAFGQRDTQYF
TGTGCCTTCGGACAGAGAGATACGCAGTATTTT
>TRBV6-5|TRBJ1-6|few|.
CASSLQGYSPLHF
TGTGCCAGCAGTTTACAGGGCTATTCACCCCTCCACTTT
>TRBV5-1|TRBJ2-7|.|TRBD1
CASSDYRQGFYEQYF
TGCGCCAGCAGCGATTACAGACAGGGGTTTTACGAGCAGTACTTC
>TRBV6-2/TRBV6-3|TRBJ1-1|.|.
CASSYSRDGRRTEAFF
TGTGCCAGCAGTTATTCCCGAGACGGCCGGAGGACTGAAGCTTTCTTT
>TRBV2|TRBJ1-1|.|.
CATQGHTEAFF
TGTGCCACCCAGGGTCACACTGAAGCTTTCTTT
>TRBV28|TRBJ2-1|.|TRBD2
CASRSAGGGSYNEQFF
TGTGCCAGCAGATCAGCCGGGGGGGGGAGCTACAATGAGCAGTTCTTC
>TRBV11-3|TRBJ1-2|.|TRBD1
CASSWTGDGYTF
TGTGCCAGCAGCTGGACAGGGGATGGCTACACCTTC
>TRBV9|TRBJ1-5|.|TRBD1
CASSVGSWTGRYSNQPQHF
TGTGCCAGCAGCGTAGGTAGCTGGACAGGCAGATATAGCAATCAGCCCCAGCATTTT
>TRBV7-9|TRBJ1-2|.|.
CASRDTGYTNYGYTF
TGTGCCAGCCGGGACACCGGTTACACTAACTATGGCTACACCTTC